This TCR beta chain was identified during a study of blood T cell repertoires in COVID-19. J was trimmed by 6 bases and V by 6 bases; bases with no gene match: 21. Germline lookup yields CDR1 SEHNR and CDR2 FQNEAQ (reference sequence). The CDR3 sequence is 19 residues long. Original analysis: Estimation of nucleated cell counts was performed using reference gene primer amplification. The assay was immunoSEQ multiplex PCR, and TCRdb's table has in-frame clones only and misses some. V, J and clone size reflect that table, while D and trimming were determined from the DNA. The sample consists of about 120,000 clones, roughly 85% of them appearing once. This clone was counted a few times.

This sequence joins TRBV7-9 and TRBJ2-3, with 10 bases lining up with TRBD2. Sequencing input: peripheral blood. The sequence came from a man older than 75 with active or convalescent COVID-19. CDR3 amino acids: CASSPGLVSGRRLGDTQYF. CDR3 coding DNA: TGTGCCAGCAGTCCGGGACTAGTTAGCGGGAGGAGGTTAGGTGATACGCAGTATTTT.